This T cell receptor (beta chain) is drawn from a study of CD8+ T cells in alopecia areata. Overall study context: A regimen of oral tofacitinib, 5 to 10 mg twice daily, was given to treated patients.

Separation by sorting yielded CD4+ and CD8+ T cells from PBMCs. The germline V and J ends were trimmed by 4 bases and 4 bases, with 13 bases remaining between them. Germline V gene sequence: CDR1 SGDLS, CDR2 YYNGEE. The CDR3 is 14 amino acids. RNA extraction and reverse transcription yielded cDNA as sequencing template. Data came from immunoSEQ multiplex PCR; TCRdb stores just in-frame clones and leaves some out. Seen here are a few hundred thousand clones, roughly two thirds observed once, and the top ten hold approximately 1.2%. The chain uses TRBV9 and TRBJ2-3; the D gene is possibly TRBD1 (6 bases). The sequenced sample was CD4+ T cells sorted from blood, obtained at week 0. The origin of this receptor is a human donor with alopecia areata. The CDR3 DNA sequence: TGTGCCAGCAGCCCAACAGGGAACCCAGATACGCAGTATTTT. Its translation: CASSPTGNPDTQYF. Combining the CDR3 with reference TRBV9 and TRBJ2-3 gives the whole variable domain DSGVTQTPKHLITATGQRVTLRCSPRSGDLSVYWYQQSLDQGLQFLIQYYNGEERAKGNILERFSAQQFPDLHSELNLSSLELGDSALYFCASSPTGNPDTQYFGPGTRLTVL.